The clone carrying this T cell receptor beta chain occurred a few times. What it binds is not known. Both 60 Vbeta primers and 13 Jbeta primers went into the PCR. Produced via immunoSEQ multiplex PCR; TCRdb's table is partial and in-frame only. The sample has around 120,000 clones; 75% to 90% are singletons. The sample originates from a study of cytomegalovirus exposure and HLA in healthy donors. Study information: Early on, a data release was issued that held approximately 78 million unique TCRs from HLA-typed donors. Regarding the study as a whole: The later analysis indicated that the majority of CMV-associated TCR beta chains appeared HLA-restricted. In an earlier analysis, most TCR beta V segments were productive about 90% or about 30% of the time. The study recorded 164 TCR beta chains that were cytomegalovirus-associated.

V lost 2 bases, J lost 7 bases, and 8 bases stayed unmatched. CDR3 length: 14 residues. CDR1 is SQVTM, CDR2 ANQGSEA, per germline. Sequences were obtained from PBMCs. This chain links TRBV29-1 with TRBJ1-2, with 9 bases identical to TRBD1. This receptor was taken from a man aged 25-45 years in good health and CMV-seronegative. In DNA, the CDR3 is TGCAGCGTTGAAATTTCTACAGGGGGCATTGGCTACACCTTC. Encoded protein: CSVEISTGGIGYTF.